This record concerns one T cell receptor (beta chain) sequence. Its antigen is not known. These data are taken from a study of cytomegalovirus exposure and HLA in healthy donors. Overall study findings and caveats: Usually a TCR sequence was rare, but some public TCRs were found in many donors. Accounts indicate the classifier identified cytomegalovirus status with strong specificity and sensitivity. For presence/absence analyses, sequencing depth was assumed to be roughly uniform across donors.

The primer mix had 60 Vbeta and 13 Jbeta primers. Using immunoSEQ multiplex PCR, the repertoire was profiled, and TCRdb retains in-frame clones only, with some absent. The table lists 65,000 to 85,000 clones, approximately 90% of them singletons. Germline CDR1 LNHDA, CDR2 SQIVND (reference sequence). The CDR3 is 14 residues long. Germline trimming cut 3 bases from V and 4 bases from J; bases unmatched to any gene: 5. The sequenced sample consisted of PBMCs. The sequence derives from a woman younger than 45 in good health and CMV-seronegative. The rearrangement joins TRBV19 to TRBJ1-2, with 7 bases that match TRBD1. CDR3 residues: CASSMGQRFYGYTF. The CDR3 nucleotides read TGTGCCAGTAGTATGGGACAGCGTTTCTATGGCTACACCTTC. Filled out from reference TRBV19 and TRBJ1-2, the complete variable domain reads DGGITQSPKYLFRKEGQNVTLSCEQNLNHDAMYWYRQDPGQGLRLIYYSQIVNDFQKGDIAEGYSVSREKKESFPLTVTSAQKNPTAFYLCASSMGQRFYGYTFGSGTRLTVV.